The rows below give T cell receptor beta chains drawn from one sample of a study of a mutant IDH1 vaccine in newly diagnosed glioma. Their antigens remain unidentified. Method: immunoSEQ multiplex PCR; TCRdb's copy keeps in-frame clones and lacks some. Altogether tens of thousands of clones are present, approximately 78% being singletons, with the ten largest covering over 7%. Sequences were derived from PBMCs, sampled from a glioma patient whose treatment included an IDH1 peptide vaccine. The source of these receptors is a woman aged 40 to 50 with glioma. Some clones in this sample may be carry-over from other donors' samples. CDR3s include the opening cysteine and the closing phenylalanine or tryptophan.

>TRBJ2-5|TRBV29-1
CSVEEQGETQYF
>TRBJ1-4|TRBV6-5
CASTHRRGGEKLFF
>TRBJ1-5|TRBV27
CASSLGGSNQPQHF
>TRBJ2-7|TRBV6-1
CASRLSSYEQYF
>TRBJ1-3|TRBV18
CASSSDRTSGNTIYF
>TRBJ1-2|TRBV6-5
CASSQASVRCYTF
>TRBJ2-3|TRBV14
CASSQYRTSGGAEDTQYF
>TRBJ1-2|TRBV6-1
CASSSGTGTYGYTF
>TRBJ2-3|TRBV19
CASSPAGYTDTQYF
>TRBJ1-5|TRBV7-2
CASSRQGGNQPQHF
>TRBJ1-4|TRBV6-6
CASSYHRPSEKLFF
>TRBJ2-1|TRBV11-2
CASSLVGGPYNEQFF
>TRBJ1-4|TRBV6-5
CASKTDKYNEKLFF
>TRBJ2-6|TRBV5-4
CASSPRRVQGGANVLTF
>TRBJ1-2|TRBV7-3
CASSPLNRVGGGYTF
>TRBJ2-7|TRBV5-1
CASSWGGRGYSYEQYF
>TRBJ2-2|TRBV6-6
CASGFAVGNTGELFF
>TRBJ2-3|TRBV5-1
CASQRGTSGVIDTQYF
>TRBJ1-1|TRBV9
CASSPRWLNTEAFF
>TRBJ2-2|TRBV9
CASSVLGQGINTGELFF
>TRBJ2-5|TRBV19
CASTSPGQGKTQYF
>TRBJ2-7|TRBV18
CASSPSAGGPYEQYF
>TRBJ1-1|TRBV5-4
CASSFSTGWGTEAFF
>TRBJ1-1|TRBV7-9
CASSSGVTEAFF
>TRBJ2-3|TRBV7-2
CASSAQGATDTQYF
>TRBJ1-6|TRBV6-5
CASGSPPSDSSPLHF
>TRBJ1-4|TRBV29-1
CSVGDIGKLFF
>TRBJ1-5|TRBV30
CAWSFGGGNQPQHF
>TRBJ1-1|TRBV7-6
CASSFGANTEAFF
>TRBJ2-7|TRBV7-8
CASRLTGPYEQYF
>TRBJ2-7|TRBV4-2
CASSQAGLLNEQYF